Listed below are T cell receptor beta chains from one sample, sequenced in a study of identical twins. MiXCR, run by TCRdb on the 5' RACE reads, gives a single entry per CDR3 protein. The sample yields 230,000 or so distinct CDR3 sequences, around 8% seen once. This sample was also put to use in a study of yellow fever vaccine responses in identical twins.

Sequenced input: CD8+ T cells sorted from blood. Receptor source: a young woman in good health. Each CDR3 is given with its conserved first and last residue. The D gene is left open where the match is weak. For some rows the clone size is stated as once, few or many, or as a class when expanded; others skip it.

clone_size d_call j_call v_call cdr3_length cdr3_nt cdr3_aa
NA NA TRBJ2-7 TRBV3-1 14 TGTGCCAGCAGCCATTTAAGGGACACATACGAGCAGTACTTC CASSHLRDTYEQYF
NA NA TRBJ2-7 TRBV7-2 16 TGTGCCAGCAGCCCACCCAGTACCGGGAACTCGCACGAGCAGTACTTC CASSPPSTGNSHEQYF
NA NA TRBJ1-1 TRBV29-1 12 TGCAGCGTTGAACAGGGAAACACTGAAGCTTTCTTT CSVEQGNTEAFF
few TRBD1 TRBJ1-2 TRBV6-1 16 TGTGCCAGCAGTCTCGCCGGGACAGGGGGCTTGGGTGGCTACACCTTC CASSLAGTGGLGGYTF
few NA TRBJ2-3 TRBV29-1 16 TGCAGCGTTGATGAGCCCCCCAGGGAGGATTCAGATACGCAGTATTTT CSVDEPPREDSDTQYF
NA NA TRBJ2-7 TRBV6-5 16 TGTGCCAGCAGTTACTTCGGGGGCCGAGATTCCTACGAGCAGTACTTC CASSYFGGRDSYEQYF
few TRBD1 TRBJ2-7 TRBV7-9 15 TGTGCCAGCAGCCGGCGGGACAGGGTTTTCTACGAGCAGTACTTC CASSRRDRVFYEQYF
few NA TRBJ1-6 TRBV11-1 15 TGTGCCAGCAGCTTTTTGGATGGGTGGAATTCACCCCTCCACTTT CASSFLDGWNSPLHF
NA TRBD1 TRBJ2-1 TRBV27 14 TGTGCCAGCAGTTTATGGGACAGCTACAATGAGCAGTTCTTC CASSLWDSYNEQFF
NA TRBD2 TRBJ2-1 TRBV20-1 15 TGCAGTGCTACTAGCGGGAGGGGCGCCTACAATGAGCAGTTCTTC CSATSGRGAYNEQFF
few TRBD2 TRBJ2-7 TRBV12-5 15 TGTGCTAGTGGTTTCCCTAGCGGGGGACCCTACGAGCAGTACTTC CASGFPSGGPYEQYF
NA NA TRBJ1-6 TRBV30 15 TGTGCCTGGAGCCAACCGGGACGGGATAATTCACCCCTCCACTTT CAWSQPGRDNSPLHF
many NA TRBJ1-1 TRBV29-1 14 TGCAGCGTTGTACAGGACCTACGGGACACTGAAGCTTTCTTT CSVVQDLRDTEAFF
NA NA TRBJ2-3 TRBV27 15 TGTGCCAGCAGTCTTTCAGGGGAGGGCACAGATACGCAGTATTTT CASSLSGEGTDTQYF
many TRBD1 TRBJ2-7 TRBV10-3 16 TGTGCCATCAGTGAGTCAGTTGGACAGGGGCAAAACGAGCAGTACTTC CAISESVGQGQNEQYF
few NA TRBJ2-3 TRBV30 13 TGTGCCTGGAACAGGGTGTCGACAGATACGCAGTATTTT CAWNRVSTDTQYF
NA NA TRBJ2-2 TRBV15 14 TGTGCCACCAGCGAGACAGTGAACACCGGGGAGCTGTTTTTT CATSETVNTGELFF
many NA TRBJ2-7 TRBV12-3/TRBV12-4 14 TGTGCCAGCAGTTTAGCGACAGTTACCTACGAGCAGTACTTC CASSLATVTYEQYF
NA TRBD1 TRBJ2-6 TRBV6-2/TRBV6-3 15 TGTGCCAGCACTATGACAGGGGCTGGGGCCAACGTCCTGACTTTC CASTMTGAGANVLTF
few NA TRBJ2-3 TRBV28 16 TGTGCCAGCAGTCTATCCCTGGGGGGCGCCACAGATACGCAGTATTTT CASSLSLGGATDTQYF
few TRBD1 TRBJ1-4 TRBV27 18 TGTGCCAGCAGTTTACCCCCTCGATACAGGGGGTATAATGAAAAACTGTTTTTT CASSLPPRYRGYNEKLFF
few NA TRBJ1-1 TRBV12-3/TRBV12-4 11 TGTGCCAGCAGAGGGGGACATACAGCTTTCTTT CASRGGHTAFF
many NA TRBJ2-7 TRBV12-3/TRBV12-4 14 TGTGCCAGCAGTCCGACAGGCCCCCCCTACGAGCAGTACTTC CASSPTGPPYEQYF
NA NA TRBJ2-7 TRBV20-1 16 TGCTGTGCTAGAGATCGTGAGGGAGAGTTTCAATACGAGCAGTACTTC CCARDREGEFQYEQYF
few TRBD1 TRBJ2-7 TRBV7-9 15 TGTGCCAGCAGCCCCGGACAGGGGGTCTGGTACGAGCAGTACTTC CASSPGQGVWYEQYF
few TRBD1 TRBJ2-7 TRBV20-1 15 TGCAGTGCTAGCGAAATGGACAGGTTGAGGTACGAGCAGTACTTC CSASEMDRLRYEQYF
many NA TRBJ1-1 TRBV12-3/TRBV12-4 16 TGTGCCAGCAGTTTGGGACTCCTTGACAGACGATCTGAAGCTTTCTTT CASSLGLLDRRSEAFF
NA NA TRBJ2-2 TRBV6-4 17 TGTGCCAGCAGGAAATCCTTAGACAGGAGAAACACCGGGGAGCTGTTTTTT CASRKSLDRRNTGELFF
NA TRBD2 TRBJ2-3 TRBV27 14 TGTGCCAGCAGACGGACTAGTCAGACAGATACGCAGTATTTT CASRRTSQTDTQYF
NA NA TRBJ1-6 TRBV28 14 TGTGCCAGCAGTTTCCCAGGGCAGAATTCACCCCTCCACTTT CASSFPGQNSPLHF
NA TRBD2 TRBJ2-1 TRBV12-3/TRBV12-4 18 TGTGCCAGCAGTTCCGGGACTAGCGGGGGTAACTCCTACAATGAGCAGTTCTTC CASSSGTSGGNSYNEQFF
NA NA TRBJ2-3 TRBV7-3 16 TGTGCCATCCCCCTGGATAAGAGGCCGAGCACAGATACGCAGTATTTT CAIPLDKRPSTDTQYF
few NA TRBJ2-7 TRBV7-9 13 TGTGCCAGCAGCTTAAGCAACACGTACGAGCAGTACTTC CASSLSNTYEQYF
NA NA TRBJ2-5 TRBV7-9 15 TGTGCCAGCAGCTTAGGAGGGGACGTGCAAGAGACCCAGTACTTC CASSLGGDVQETQYF
few NA TRBJ1-5 TRBV5-6 15 TGTGCCAGCAGCTTGGGGGCGGACTTGAGGGGGCCCCAGCATTTT CASSLGADLRGPQHF
NA NA TRBJ1-2 TRBV4-3 16 TGCGCCAGCAGCCAAGATCGGGACATCTGGGCAGGGGGCTACACCTTC CASSQDRDIWAGGYTF
many NA TRBJ2-3 TRBV29-1 13 TGCAGCGTTGAATGGTGGGGCTCAGATACGCAGTATTTT CSVEWWGSDTQYF
NA NA TRBJ2-1 TRBV7-9 12 TGTGCCAGCAGCTTGAGTAGTAATGAGCAGTTCTTC CASSLSSNEQFF
many NA TRBJ2-1 TRBV5-1 13 TGCGCCAGCAGGCTAGAAAATCGCGATGAGCAGTTCTTC CASRLENRDEQFF
few TRBD2 TRBJ2-1 TRBV20-1 18 TGCAGTGCTAGAGATCACGGACTAGCGGGAGGTTTTGTGAATGAGCAGTTCTTC CSARDHGLAGGFVNEQFF
many TRBD1 TRBJ2-7 TRBV27 13 TGTGCCAGCAGTTTACAGGGGGCCTACGAGCAGTACTTC CASSLQGAYEQYF